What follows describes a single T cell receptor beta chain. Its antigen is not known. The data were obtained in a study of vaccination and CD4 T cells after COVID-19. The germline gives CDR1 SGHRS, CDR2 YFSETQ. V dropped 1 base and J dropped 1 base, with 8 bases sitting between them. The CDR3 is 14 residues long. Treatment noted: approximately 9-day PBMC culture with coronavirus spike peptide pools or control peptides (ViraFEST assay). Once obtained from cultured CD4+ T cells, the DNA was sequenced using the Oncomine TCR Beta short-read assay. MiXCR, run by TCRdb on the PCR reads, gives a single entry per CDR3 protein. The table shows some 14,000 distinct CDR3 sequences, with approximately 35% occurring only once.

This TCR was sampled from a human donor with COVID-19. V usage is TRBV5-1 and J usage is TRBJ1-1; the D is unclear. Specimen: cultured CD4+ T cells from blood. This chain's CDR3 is CASSLTDWNTEAFF. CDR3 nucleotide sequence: TGCGCCAGCAGCTTGACGGACTGGAACACTGAAGCTTTCTTT.